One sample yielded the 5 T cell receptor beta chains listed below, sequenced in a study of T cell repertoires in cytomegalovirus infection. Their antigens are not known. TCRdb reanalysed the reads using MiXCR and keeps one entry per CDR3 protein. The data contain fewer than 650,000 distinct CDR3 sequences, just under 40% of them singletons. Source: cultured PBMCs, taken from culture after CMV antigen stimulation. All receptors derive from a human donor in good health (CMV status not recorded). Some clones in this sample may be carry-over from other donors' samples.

The CDR3 DNA reads TGTGCCAGCAGCTTAGTTCGGGGCCCCACTGAAGCTTTCTTT. It is translated as CASSLVRGPTEAFF. The rearrangement joins TRBV7-2 to TRBJ1-1; TRBD1 is a possible D gene (5 bases). The V end was cut by 1 base, the J end by 4 bases, with 10 bases between. CDR1 and CDR2 from the germline V gene are SGHTA and FQGNSA. CDR3 length: 14 amino acids.

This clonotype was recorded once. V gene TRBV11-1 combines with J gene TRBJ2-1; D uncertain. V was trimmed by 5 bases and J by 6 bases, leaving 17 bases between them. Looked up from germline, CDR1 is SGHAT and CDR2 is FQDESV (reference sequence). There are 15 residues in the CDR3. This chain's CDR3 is CASSVLVGRRNEQFF. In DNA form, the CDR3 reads TGTGCCAGCAGCGTTTTAGTAGGGCGCCGCAATGAGCAGTTCTTC.

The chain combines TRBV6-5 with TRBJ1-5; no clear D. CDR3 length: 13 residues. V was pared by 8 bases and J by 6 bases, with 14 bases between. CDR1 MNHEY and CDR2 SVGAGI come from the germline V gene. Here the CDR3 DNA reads TGTGCCAGCCGACGGGGTTTCGGTCAGCCCCAGCATTTT. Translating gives CASRRGFGQPQHF.

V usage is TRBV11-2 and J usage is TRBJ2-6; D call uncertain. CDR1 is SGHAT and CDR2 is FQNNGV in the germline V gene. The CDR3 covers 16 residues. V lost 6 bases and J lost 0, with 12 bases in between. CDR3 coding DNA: TGTGCCAGCAGACTTTCAGTGAGCTCTGGGGCCAACGTCCTGACTTTC. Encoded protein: CASRLSVSSGANVLTF.

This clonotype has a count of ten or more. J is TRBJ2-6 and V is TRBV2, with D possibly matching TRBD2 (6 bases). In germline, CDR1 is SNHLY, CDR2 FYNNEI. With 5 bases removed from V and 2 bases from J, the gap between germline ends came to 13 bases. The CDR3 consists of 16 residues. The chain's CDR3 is CASSSLGGAGANVLTF. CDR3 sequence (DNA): TGTGCCAGCAGTTCCTTGGGCGGGGCTGGGGCCAACGTCCTGACTTTC.